This TCR beta chain was retrieved from a study of T cells in Graves' hyperthyroidism and ophthalmopathy. General study results and limits: Most expanded thyroid clonotypes above 0.001 also appeared in blood.

This clonotype was observed many times. As yet, its antigen is unknown. Patients were excluded for uncontrolled infection, other autoimmune disease, pregnancy or lactation. TCR beta CDR3 region amplification was performed from RNA transcripts. When the TCR CDR3 underwent first-round RT-PCR, the HTBI primer set was used. A single record per CDR3 protein comes from TCRdb applying MiXCR to the multiplex PCR reads. This table holds roughly 580,000 distinct CDR3 sequences, roughly 13% found once. Germline values: CDR1 SGHAT, CDR2 FQNNGV. V lost 0 bases to trimming and J lost 4 bases, with 16 bases between them. This CDR3 comprises 16 residues.

Source material: blood. V gene TRBV11-2 combines with J gene TRBJ2-7, with D maybe TRBD1 (6 bases). This TCR was recovered from a woman aged 25-40 years with Graves' hyperthyroidism that later progressed to Graves' ophthalmopathy. This chain's CDR3 is CASSLDRAGVFYEQYF. The CDR3 DNA follows: TGTGCCAGCAGCTTAGATCGGGCAGGGGTGTTTTACGAGCAGTACTTC.